A selection of T cell receptor beta chains follows, all from one sample in a study of cytomegalovirus exposure and HLA in healthy donors. Method: immunoSEQ multiplex PCR; TCRdb's copy keeps in-frame clones and lacks some. This sample carries fewer than 85,000 clones, around 81% of them seen once, and the ten largest clones take about 5.5%. The sequenced sample was PBMCs. All receptors come from a male donor in good health and CMV-seropositive. The CDR3 runs from the conserved cysteine through the conserved F or W. D genes are given only for firm matches. Only some rows state a clone size, as once, few, many or a class for expanded clones.

j_gene: TRBJ2-1; v_gene: TRBV28; d_gene: TRBD2; abundance: NA; CDR3aa: CASSSLAGAPYEQFF; CDR3nt: TGTGCCAGCAGTTCTTTAGCGGGGGCCCCTTACGAGCAGTTCTTC
j_gene: TRBJ2-7; v_gene: TRBV10-1; d_gene: TRBD1; abundance: NA; CDR3aa: CASSTLRRDSYEQYF; CDR3nt: TGCGCCAGCAGTACACTACGCCGGGACAGCTACGAGCAGTACTTC
j_gene: TRBJ1-5; v_gene: TRBV6-6; d_gene: TRBD1; abundance: few; CDR3aa: CASSFGQGTRQPQHF; CDR3nt: TGTGCCAGCAGTTTCGGACAGGGGACCCGGCAGCCCCAGCATTTT
j_gene: TRBJ1-1; v_gene: TRBV5-8; d_gene: NA; abundance: NA; CDR3aa: CASSSVWGAEAFF; CDR3nt: TGTGCCAGCAGCTCGGTGTGGGGCGCTGAAGCTTTCTTT
j_gene: TRBJ2-5; v_gene: TRBV7-3; d_gene: TRBD2; abundance: NA; CDR3aa: CASSLGLAGDFQETQYF; CDR3nt: TGTGCCAGCAGCTTGGGACTAGCGGGGGATTTCCAAGAGACCCAGTACTTC
j_gene: TRBJ2-7; v_gene: TRBV7-2; d_gene: NA; abundance: NA; CDR3aa: CASSRGIGSYEQYF; CDR3nt: TGTGCCAGCAGTAGGGGGATCGGGTCCTACGAGCAGTACTTC
j_gene: TRBJ2-7; v_gene: TRBV5-1; d_gene: TRBD2; abundance: NA; CDR3aa: CASSLARGGGLYEQYF; CDR3nt: TGCGCCAGCAGCTTGGCCCGGGGGGGTGGACTCTACGAGCAGTACTTC
j_gene: TRBJ2-5; v_gene: TRBV15; d_gene: NA; abundance: NA; CDR3aa: CATSSYGGPQETQYF; CDR3nt: TGTGCCACCAGCAGTTACGGGGGACCTCAAGAGACCCAGTACTTC
j_gene: TRBJ2-1; v_gene: TRBV7-6; d_gene: TRBD2; abundance: once; CDR3aa: CASSRTSGSGYNEQFF; CDR3nt: TGTGCCAGCAGCAGGACTAGCGGGAGTGGGTACAATGAGCAGTTCTTC
j_gene: TRBJ2-7; v_gene: TRBV28; d_gene: TRBD1; abundance: NA; CDR3aa: CASSPRTGLDEQYF; CDR3nt: TGTGCCAGCAGTCCCCGGACAGGCTTGGACGAGCAGTACTTC
j_gene: TRBJ1-5; v_gene: TRBV2; d_gene: NA; abundance: few; CDR3aa: CASTEQVHQPQHF; CDR3nt: TGTGCCAGTACTGAACAGGTTCATCAGCCCCAGCATTTT
j_gene: TRBJ1-1; v_gene: TRBV28; d_gene: TRBD1; abundance: NA; CDR3aa: CAVDPGGLGTEAFF; CDR3nt: TGTGCCGTCGATCCAGGGGGCTTGGGCACTGAAGCTTTCTTT